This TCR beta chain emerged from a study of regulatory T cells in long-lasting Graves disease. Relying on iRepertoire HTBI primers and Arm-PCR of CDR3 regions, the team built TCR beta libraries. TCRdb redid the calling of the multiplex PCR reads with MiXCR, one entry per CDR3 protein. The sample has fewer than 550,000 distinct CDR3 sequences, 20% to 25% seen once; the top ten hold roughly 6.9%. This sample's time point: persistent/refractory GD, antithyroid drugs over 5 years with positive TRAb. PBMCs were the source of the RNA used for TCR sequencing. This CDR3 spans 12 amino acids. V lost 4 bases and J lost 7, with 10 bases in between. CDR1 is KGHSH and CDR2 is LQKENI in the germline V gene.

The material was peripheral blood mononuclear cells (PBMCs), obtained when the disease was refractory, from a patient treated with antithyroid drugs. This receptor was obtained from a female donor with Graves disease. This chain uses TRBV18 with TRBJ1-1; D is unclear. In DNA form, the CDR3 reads TGTGCCAGCTCACAGCCCGGACTTGAAGCTTTCTTT. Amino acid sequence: CASSQPGLEAFF. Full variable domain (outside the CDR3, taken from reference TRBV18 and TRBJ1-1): NAGVMQNPRHLVRRRGQEARLRCSPMKGHSHVYWYRQLPEEGLKFMVYLQKENIIDESGMPKERFSAEFPKEGPSILRIQQVVRGDSAAYFCASSQPGLEAFFGQGTRLTVV.